Following are 23 T cell receptor beta chains from one sample sequenced in a study of T cell responses to AZD1222 COVID-19 vaccine. The method was immunoSEQ multiplex PCR; TCRdb's version includes in-frame clones alone and lacks a portion of them. Here the sample spans approximately 70,000 clones, roughly 90% being singletons. The material was peripheral blood, obtained on day 0 of AZD1222 vaccination. These receptors came from an adult in good health.

The chain uses TRBV6-5 and TRBJ1-5; TRBD1 is a possible D gene (6 bases). This CDR3 contains 15 residues. The germline V and J ends were trimmed by 7 bases and 4 bases, with 17 bases remaining between them. CDR1 MNHEY and CDR2 SVGAGI come from the germline V gene. The CDR3 is CASTETGRTNQPQHF. Written as DNA, the CDR3 is TGTGCCAGCACCGAGACAGGCAGGACTAATCAGCCCCAGCATTTT.

This clone has only a few counts. The chain employs TRBV5-1 and TRBJ2-1; D remains ambiguous. The CDR3 length is 15 residues. CDR1 is SGHRS and CDR2 is YFSETQ in the germline V gene. The V and J ends lost 0 bases and 3 bases respectively, with 10 bases between them. The CDR3 coding sequence is TGCGCCAGCAGCTTGGCCGAGGAGAGCTACAATGAGCAGTTCTTC. It yields the protein CASSLAEESYNEQFF.

The chain carries TRBV7-8 and TRBJ2-7, with a possible D match to TRBD1 (6 bases). The CDR3 spans 12 residues. The V gene's germline CDR1 is SGHVS and CDR2 FQNEAQ. The V end was cut by 5 bases, the J end by 9 bases, with 14 bases between. The CDR3 spells CASSPRDTGQYF. CDR3 nucleotide sequence: TGTGCCAGCAGCCCCCGGGACACGGGGCAGTACTTC.

The chain has TRBV5-6 and TRBJ2-2, with a weak D call TRBD2 (6 bases). This CDR3 has 14 residues. Germline CDR1 reads SGHDT; CDR2 reads YYEEEE. The germline V and J ends were trimmed by 4 bases and 5 bases, with 12 bases remaining between them. Written as DNA, the CDR3 is TGTGCCAGCAGCGTCGGGACTCCAACCGGGGAGCTGTTTTTT. This translates into CASSVGTPTGELFF.

The V call is TRBV7-2, the J call TRBJ2-1, with D possibly TRBD2 on 5 matching bases. The CDR3 has 14 amino acids. V shed 1 base and J shed 6 bases, with 10 bases lying between them. Germline loops: CDR1 SGHTA, CDR2 FQGNSA. The CDR3 DNA reads as TGTGCCAGCAGCTTAGTGCTAGCCGGCAATGAGCAGTTCTTC. It specifies CASSLVLAGNEQFF. The full variable domain, its missing parts supplied by reference TRBV7-2 and TRBJ2-1, is GAGVSQSPSNKVTEKGKDVELRCDPISGHTALYWYRQSLGQGLEFLIYFQGNSAPDKSGLPSDRFSAERTGGSVSTLTIQRTQQEDSAVYLCASSLVLAGNEQFFGPGTRLTVL.

This clone was observed a handful of times. V and J are TRBV30 and TRBJ1-2; maybe TRBD1 (6 bases). This CDR3 is 12 amino acids long. Germline values: CDR1 GTSNPN, CDR2 SVGIG (reference sequence). The V end was cut by 8 bases, the J end by 7 bases, with 17 bases between. This CDR3 is CARTRGTIGYTF. The CDR3 nucleotides read TGTGCCCGGACCAGGGGAACGATTGGCTACACCTTC. The variable domain in full, completed from reference TRBV30 and TRBJ1-2, reads SQTIHQWPATLVQPVGSPLSLECTVEGTSNPNLYWYRQAAGRGLQLLFYSVGIGQISSEVPQNLSASRPQDRQFILSSKKLLLSDSGFYLCARTRGTIGYTFGSGTRLTVV.

The rearrangement uses TRBV27 and TRBJ2-4, with D tentatively TRBD1 (6 bases). This CDR3 spans 16 amino acids. Trimming pared 0 bases from V and 5 bases from J, leaving 14 bases between. The germline V gene encodes CDR1 MNHEY and CDR2 SMNVEV (reference sequence). The CDR3 sequence is CASSLSGAQTQNIQYF. The CDR3 DNA follows: TGTGCCAGCAGTTTATCGGGGGCCCAGACCCAAAACATTCAGTACTTC.

The rearrangement uses TRBV14 and TRBJ1-2, with D possibly being TRBD1 (6 bases). V lost 2 bases and J 6 bases, leaving 19 bases between the germline ends. Germline V gene lookup returns CDR1 SGHDN and CDR2 FVKESK. The CDR3 has 16 residues. This chain's CDR3 is CASSQRFLGGENGYTF. Here the CDR3 DNA reads TGTGCCAGCAGCCAAAGGTTCTTGGGGGGCGAGAATGGCTACACCTTC.

The rearrangement joins TRBV28 to TRBJ2-3; 9 bases line up with TRBD1. The CDR3 totals 16 residues. V dropped 5 bases and J dropped 4; count of bases not matched to a gene: 10. Germline CDR1 reads MDHEN; CDR2 reads SYDVKM. The CDR3 bases are TGTGCCAGCAGTACCAACCGGGACAGGGTCCCAGATACGCAGTATTTT. Amino acids: CASSTNRDRVPDTQYF.

The chain has TRBV2 and TRBJ2-1, with D hard to call. CDR1 is SNHLY, CDR2 FYNNEI, per germline. This CDR3 contains 11 residues. V was trimmed by 4 bases and J by 10 bases, leaving 8 bases between them. The DNA of the CDR3 is TGTGCCAGCAGTGGAGCTGGCGAGCAGTTCTTC. It specifies CASSGAGEQFF.

This sequence joins TRBV6-4 and TRBJ2-3, with 9 bases that match TRBD2. Germline V CDR1 and CDR2: MRHNA, SNTAGT. Germline trimming cut 4 bases from V and 1 base from J; bases unmatched to any gene: 3. The CDR3 is made up of 15 amino acids. This chain's CDR3 is CASSGTSDGTDTQYF. The CDR3 DNA reads as TGTGCCAGCAGTGGGACTAGCGATGGCACAGATACGCAGTATTTT.

The gene calls are TRBV2 and TRBJ2-7; D not certain. V was cut by 2 bases and J by 6 bases, with 11 bases left in between. The CDR3 totals 13 residues. The germline gives CDR1 SNHLY, CDR2 FYNNEI. For the CDR3, the DNA is TGTGCCAGCAGTGAACCGTTTATAGTCGAGCAGTACTTC. This sequence encodes CASSEPFIVEQYF. Full variable domain (outside the CDR3, taken from reference TRBV2 and TRBJ2-7): EPEVTQTPSHQVTQMGQEVILRCVPISNHLYFYWYRQILGQKVEFLVSFYNNEISEKSEIFDDQFSVERPDGSNFTLKIRSTKLEDSAMYFCASSEPFIVEQYFGPGTRLTVT.

V is TRBV7-6 and J is TRBJ1-1; D remains unclear. The CDR3 contains 13 residues. Germline V gene data show CDR1 as SGHVS and CDR2 as FNYEAQ. Trimming removed 1 base from V and 6 bases from J, with 9 bases in between. CDR3 nucleotides: TGTGCCAGCAGCTTAGAGGGAACTGCTGAAGCTTTCTTT. Translating gives CASSLEGTAEAFF.

This clone was counted once. V usage is TRBV24-1 and J usage is TRBJ2-1, with 8 bases lining up with TRBD2. Germline V gene sequence: CDR1 KGHDR, CDR2 SFDVKD. This CDR3 contains 15 residues. The trim removed 3 bases at V and 7 bases at J, leaving 7 bases unmatched. The CDR3, as DNA: TGTGCCACCAGTGATACGGTACTAGCGGCTAATGAGCAGTTCTTC. Translated, it gives CATSDTVLAANEQFF.

The V and J genes are TRBV19 and TRBJ1-2; D call uncertain. The CDR3 has 16 residues. Germline assignment: CDR1 LNHDA and CDR2 SQIVND (reference sequence). Trimming took off 0 bases at V and 4 bases at J, with 15 bases between the two ends. The CDR3 reads CASSIDSTAYAYGYTF. DNA for the CDR3: TGTGCCAGTAGTATAGATTCGACGGCTTACGCCTATGGCTACACCTTC.

The V call is TRBV30, the J call TRBJ1-2; no definite D call. V was pared by 4 bases and J by 0 bases, with 15 bases between. In germline, CDR1 is GTSNPN, CDR2 SVGIG (reference sequence). This CDR3 has 15 residues. The CDR3 DNA reads TGTGCCTGGACCTGGGGAGGCCGAACTAACTATGGCTACACCTTC. Translated, it gives CAWTWGGRTNYGYTF. The full variable domain, in which reference TRBV30 and TRBJ1-2 provide the parts outside the CDR3, is SQTIHQWPATLVQPVGSPLSLECTVEGTSNPNLYWYRQAAGRGLQLLFYSVGIGQISSEVPQNLSASRPQDRQFILSSKKLLLSDSGFYLCAWTWGGRTNYGYTFGSGTRLTVV.

The chain uses TRBV3-1 (or the pseudogene TRBV3-2) and TRBJ2-5; possibly TRBD2 for D (6 bases). CDR1 and CDR2 (germline): LGHDT, YNNKEL (reference sequence). V was trimmed by 0 bases and J by 4 bases, leaving 21 bases between them. The CDR3 extends over 18 amino acids. The CDR3 nucleotides are TGTGCCAGCAGCCAAGATTTCCGGCGGGGAACCGCGGGAGAGACCCAGTACTTC. Its translation is CASSQDFRRGTAGETQYF.

The rearrangement uses TRBV4-3 and TRBJ2-7, with D uncertain. The CDR3 spans 14 residues. The germline V gene has CDR1 LGHNA and CDR2 YSLEER. The V and J ends lost 0 bases and 0 bases respectively, with 6 bases between them. The CDR3, as DNA: TGCGCCAGCAGCCAAGATTCGGCCTCCTACGAGCAGTACTTC. This gives the protein CASSQDSASYEQYF.

The chain employs TRBV18 and TRBJ2-1, with 7 nucleotides matching TRBD1. This CDR3 contains 13 residues. Germline trimming cut 3 bases from V and 8 bases from J; bases unmatched to any gene: 4. The V gene's germline CDR1 is KGHSH and CDR2 LQKENI. The chain's CDR3 is CASSPRDSHEQFF. CDR3 sequence (DNA): TGTGCCAGCTCACCCAGGGACAGCCATGAGCAGTTCTTC.

In this sample, this clone turned up once. V usage is TRBV7-9 and J usage is TRBJ1-3, with D maybe TRBD1 (5 bases). In germline, CDR1 is SEHNR, CDR2 FQNEAQ (reference sequence). The V gene lost 1 base and the J gene lost 8 bases, with 9 bases spanning the gap. The CDR3 length is 13 residues. The CDR3 nucleotides are TGTGCCAGCAGCTTAGGGGGCTTCTACACCATATATTTT. Translating gives CASSLGGFYTIYF.

The genes are TRBV10-1 and TRBJ2-2; TRBD2 matches at 9 bases. Trimming removed 9 bases from V and 8 bases from J; junction bases left unmatched: 7. Germline V gene sequence: CDR1 WNHNN, CDR2 SYGVQD (reference sequence). The CDR3 is 13 residues long. The CDR3 nucleotides are TGCGCCAGGCTCAGCGGGGGGCCAGGGGAGCTGTTTTTT. It is translated as CARLSGGPGELFF.

The J gene is TRBJ1-6, the V gene TRBV9; TRBD1 matches 8 bases. Germline assignment: CDR1 SGDLS and CDR2 YYNGEE. With V trimmed by 5 bases and J by 10 bases, 11 bases remained unmatched. The CDR3 length is 15 residues. The CDR3 DNA reads as TGTGCCAGCAGTAGGGTGGACAGGGAAGTATCACCCCTCCACTTT. This sequence encodes CASSRVDREVSPLHF.

CDR3 nucleotides: TGCGCCAGCAGCTTGTGGACGGGCTACGAGCAGTACTTC. Protein: CASSLWTGYEQYF. V and J are TRBV5-1 and TRBJ2-7, with D unresolved. V was clipped by 1 base and J by 3 bases, with 8 bases between them. CDR1 is SGHRS, CDR2 YFSETQ, per germline. The CDR3 totals 13 residues.